Below are 14 T cell receptor beta chains sequenced from a single sample in a study of blood T cell repertoires in COVID-19. Generated by immunoSEQ multiplex PCR, the TCRdb table keeps only in-frame clones and is missing some. This table holds about 160,000 clones, 79% found once. Sequencing input: peripheral blood. These receptors originate from a woman between 55 and 75 years old with COVID-19, enrolled during active disease.

The gene calls are TRBV21-1 and TRBJ2-7; the table's D call TRBD1 went unverified against the DNA. TRBV21-1 corresponds to a pseudogene. The CDR3 loop spans 14 amino acids. The CDR3 sequence is CASSPRQGAGEQYF. The CDR3 DNA follows: TGTGCCAGCAGCCCACGACAGGGGGCGGGCGAGCAGTACTTC.

The chain combines TRBV21-1 with TRBJ2-3; the table's D call of TRBD2 was not tested on the DNA. TRBV21-1 is noted as a pseudogene. The CDR3 consists of 13 residues. CDR3 in DNA: TGTGCCAGCAGCTCGTACACAGCGGGTACGCAGTATTTT. Translated, it gives CASSSYTAGTQYF.

The CDR3 DNA follows: TGTGCCAGCACCCCTAGCGGGTTTGTGAATGAGCAGTTCTTC. Protein: CASTPSGFVNEQFF. The V and J genes are TRBV5-6 and TRBJ2-1, with 8 bases aligning to TRBD2. The germline CDR1 and CDR2 sequences are SGHDT and YYEEEE. The trim removed 6 bases at V and 7 bases at J, leaving 9 bases unmatched. The CDR3 covers 14 residues. The complete variable domain, with remaining parts taken from reference TRBV5-6 and TRBJ2-1, reads DAGVTQSPTHLIKTRGQQVTLRCSPKSGHDTVSWYQQALGQGPQFIFQYYEEEERQRGNFPDRFSGHQFPNYSSELNVNALLLGDSALYLCASTPSGFVNEQFFGPGTRLTVL.

The CDR3 is CASIFPRGGNYGYTF. The CDR3 DNA reads as TGCGCCAGCATTTTCCCTCGGGGAGGGAACTATGGCTACACCTTC. The V gene is TRBV10-1, the J gene TRBJ1-2; no firm D call. Trimming removed 7 bases from V and 2 bases from J, with 17 bases in between. The germline gives CDR1 WNHNN, CDR2 SYGVQD (reference sequence). This CDR3 has 15 residues.

The chain joins TRBV6-5 to TRBJ2-2, with TRBD2 matching over 7 bases. Trimming cost V 6 bases and J 4 bases; bases outside gene matches: 8. The CDR3 extends over 15 amino acids. CDR1 and CDR2 from the germline V gene are MNHEY and SVGAGI. CDR3 sequence: CASRSASGGTGELFF. The CDR3 nucleotides read TGTGCCAGCAGATCAGCTAGCGGAGGCACCGGGGAGCTGTTTTTT.

V gene TRBV7-2 combines with J gene TRBJ2-5; D may be TRBD2 (6 bases). CDR3 length: 15 amino acids. Trimming left V 0 bases short and J 5 bases short, with 13 bases between. Germline V gene lookup returns CDR1 SGHTA and CDR2 FQGNSA. In nucleotides, the CDR3 is TGTGCCAGCAGCTTAGCGGGAGGCGTTTCGGAGACCCAGTACTTC. As protein: CASSLAGGVSETQYF.

CDR3 sequence (DNA): TGCGCCAGCTCACGGACAGGGCTTAAAACTAATGAAAAACTGTTTTTT. It codes for CASSRTGLKTNEKLFF. V and J are TRBV5-1 and TRBJ1-4; 8 nucleotides line up with TRBD1. Germline CDR1 SGHRS, CDR2 YFSETQ. The CDR3 consists of 16 residues. V lost 7 bases and J lost 1; bases outside the gene matches: 9.

This rearrangement joins TRBV3-1 (or the pseudogene TRBV3-2) to TRBJ1-5; a possible D gene is TRBD1 (5 bases). The CDR3 is 14 amino acids. Per germline, CDR1 LGHDT and CDR2 YNNKEL (reference sequence). Deletions cut 1 base from V and 7 bases from J, with 11 bases between. The CDR3 nucleotides are TGTGCCAGCAGCCAAGGGCAGGGAGGCCAGCCCCAGCATTTT. It encodes CASSQGQGGQPQHF.

This clone was counted between two and nine times. This chain joins TRBV2 and TRBJ1-2, with 8 bases matching TRBD1. V trimming: 1 base; J trimming: 5 bases; junction bases outside the gene matches: 6. This CDR3 contains 15 residues. Germline CDR1 and CDR2: SNHLY and FYNNEI. CDR3 sequence reads: CASSEGSGGLYGYTF. DNA for the CDR3: TGTGCCAGCAGTGAAGGTTCAGGGGGCCTTTATGGCTACACCTTC.

The chain is built from TRBV6-1 and TRBJ1-1, with a possible D match to TRBD1 (6 bases). This CDR3 is 14 amino acids long. CDR1 is MNHNS, CDR2 SASEGT, per germline. The V and J ends lost 3 bases and 0 bases respectively, with 8 bases between them. The CDR3 sequence is CASSDRGLNTEAFF. The CDR3 nucleotides are TGTGCCAGCAGTGACAGGGGATTGAACACTGAAGCTTTCTTT.

This clone appeared many times. The rearrangement uses TRBV24-1 and TRBJ2-2; 8 bases map to TRBD1. This CDR3 spans 15 amino acids. Germline CDR1 is KGHDR and CDR2 is SFDVKD. After removal of 2 bases from V and 3 bases from J, the junction contained 1 base not matched to a gene. The CDR3 here is CATSDSDRDTGELFF. CDR3 bases: TGTGCCACCAGTGATTCGGACAGGGACACCGGGGAGCTGTTTTTT.

The chain employs TRBV14 and TRBJ2-4; D is perhaps TRBD2 (6 bases). Germline CDR1 reads SGHDN; CDR2 reads FVKESK. V lost 4 bases and J 7 bases, leaving 14 bases between the germline ends. The CDR3 extends over 14 amino acids. The chain's CDR3 is CASSRPGTANIQYF. The CDR3 bases are TGTGCCAGCAGCCGACCCGGGACTGCTAACATTCAGTACTTC.

The count of this clone is one. The gene calls are TRBV5-6 and TRBJ2-2, with 7 bases fitting TRBD1. CDR1 SGHDT and CDR2 YYEEEE come from the germline V gene. CDR3 length: 14 amino acids. Trimming removed 7 bases from V and 6 bases from J; junction bases left unmatched: 9. The CDR3 is CASHGRTGAGELFF. The CDR3 DNA follows: TGTGCCAGCCACGGACGAACAGGGGCCGGGGAGCTGTTTTTT.

The chain recombines TRBV20-1 with TRBJ2-5; no firm D call. V lost 3 bases and J lost 4, with 9 bases in between. Germline values: CDR1 DFQATT, CDR2 SNEGSKA (reference sequence). This CDR3 contains 12 residues. CDR3 protein: CSASQDLETQYF. CDR3 DNA sequence: TGCAGTGCTAGTCAGGATCTAGAGACCCAGTACTTC.